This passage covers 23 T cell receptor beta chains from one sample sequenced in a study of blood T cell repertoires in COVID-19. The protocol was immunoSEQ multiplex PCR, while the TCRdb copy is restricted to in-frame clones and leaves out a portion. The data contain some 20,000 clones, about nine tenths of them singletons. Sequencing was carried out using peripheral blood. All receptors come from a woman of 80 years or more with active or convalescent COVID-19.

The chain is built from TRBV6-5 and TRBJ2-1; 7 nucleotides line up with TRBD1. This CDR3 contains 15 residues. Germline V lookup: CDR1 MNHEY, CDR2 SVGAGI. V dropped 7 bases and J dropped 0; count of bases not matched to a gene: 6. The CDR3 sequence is CASNTGQSSYNEQFF. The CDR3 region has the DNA TGTGCCAGCAATACGGGACAGAGCTCCTACAATGAGCAGTTCTTC.

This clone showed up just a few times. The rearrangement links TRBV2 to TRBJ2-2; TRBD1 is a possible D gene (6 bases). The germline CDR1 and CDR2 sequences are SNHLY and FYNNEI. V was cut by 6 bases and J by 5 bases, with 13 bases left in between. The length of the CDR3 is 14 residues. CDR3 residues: CASRIQGYTGELFF. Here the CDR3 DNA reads TGTGCCAGCAGGATACAGGGCTATACCGGGGAGCTGTTTTTT.

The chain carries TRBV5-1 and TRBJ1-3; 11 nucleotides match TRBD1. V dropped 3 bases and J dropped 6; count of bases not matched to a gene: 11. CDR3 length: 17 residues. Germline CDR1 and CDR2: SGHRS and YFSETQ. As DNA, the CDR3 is TGCGCCAGCAGCTCTACGCATAGGACAGGGGGCGAAAACACCATATATTTT. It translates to CASSSTHRTGGENTIYF.

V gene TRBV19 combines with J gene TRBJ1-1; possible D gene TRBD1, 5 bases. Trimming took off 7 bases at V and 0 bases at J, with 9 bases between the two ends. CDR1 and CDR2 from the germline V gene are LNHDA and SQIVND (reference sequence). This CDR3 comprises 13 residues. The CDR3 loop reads CASNPGLNTEAFF. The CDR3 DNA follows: TGTGCCAGTAACCCAGGGCTGAACACTGAAGCTTTCTTT. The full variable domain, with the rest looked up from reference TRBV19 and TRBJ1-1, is DGGITQSPKYLFRKEGQNVTLSCEQNLNHDAMYWYRQDPGQGLRLIYYSQIVNDFQKGDIAEGYSVSREKKESFPLTVTSAQKNPTAFYLCASNPGLNTEAFFGQGTRLTVV.

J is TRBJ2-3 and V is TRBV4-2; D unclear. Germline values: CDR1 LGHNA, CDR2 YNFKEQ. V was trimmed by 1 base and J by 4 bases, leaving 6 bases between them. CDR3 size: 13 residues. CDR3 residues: CASSQVSADTQYF. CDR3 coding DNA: TGTGCCAGCAGCCAAGTCTCGGCAGATACGCAGTATTTT.

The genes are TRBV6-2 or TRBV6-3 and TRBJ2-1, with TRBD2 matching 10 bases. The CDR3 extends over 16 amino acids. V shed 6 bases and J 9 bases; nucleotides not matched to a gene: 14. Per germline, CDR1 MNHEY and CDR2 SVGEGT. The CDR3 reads CASSLRTSGTTREQFF. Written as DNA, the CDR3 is TGTGCCAGCAGCCTTAGAACTAGCGGGACCACCCGTGAGCAGTTCTTC.

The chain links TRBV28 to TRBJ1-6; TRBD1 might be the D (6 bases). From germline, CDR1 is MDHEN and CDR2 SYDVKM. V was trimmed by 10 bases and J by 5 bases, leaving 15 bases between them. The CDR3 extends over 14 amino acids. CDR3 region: CATGGAGNNSPLHF. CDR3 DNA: TGTGCCACCGGGGGGGCAGGGAATAATTCACCCCTCCACTTT.

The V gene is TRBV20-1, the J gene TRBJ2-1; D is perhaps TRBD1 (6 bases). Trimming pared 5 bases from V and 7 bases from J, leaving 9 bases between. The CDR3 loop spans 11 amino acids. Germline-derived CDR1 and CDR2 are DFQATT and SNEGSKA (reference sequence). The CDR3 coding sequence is TGCAGTGCTCCAAGGGGGAATGAGCAGTTCTTC. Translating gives CSAPRGNEQFF.

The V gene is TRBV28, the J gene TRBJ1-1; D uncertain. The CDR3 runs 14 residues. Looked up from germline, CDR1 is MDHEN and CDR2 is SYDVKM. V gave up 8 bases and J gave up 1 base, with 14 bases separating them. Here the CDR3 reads CASRLPGGNTEAFF. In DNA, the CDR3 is TGTGCCAGCCGTCTCCCCGGAGGGAACACTGAAGCTTTCTTT.

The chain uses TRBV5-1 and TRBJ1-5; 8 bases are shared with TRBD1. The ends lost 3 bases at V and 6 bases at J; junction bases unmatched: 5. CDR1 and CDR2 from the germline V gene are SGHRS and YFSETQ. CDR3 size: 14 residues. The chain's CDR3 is CASSWGQEGQPQHF. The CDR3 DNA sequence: TGCGCCAGCAGCTGGGGACAGGAGGGTCAGCCCCAGCATTTT. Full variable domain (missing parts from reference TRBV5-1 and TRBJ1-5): KAGVTQTPRYLIKTRGQQVTLSCSPISGHRSVSWYQQTPGQGLQFLFEYFSETQRNKGNFPGRFSGRQFSNSRSEMNVSTLELGDSALYLCASSWGQEGQPQHFGDGTRLSIL.

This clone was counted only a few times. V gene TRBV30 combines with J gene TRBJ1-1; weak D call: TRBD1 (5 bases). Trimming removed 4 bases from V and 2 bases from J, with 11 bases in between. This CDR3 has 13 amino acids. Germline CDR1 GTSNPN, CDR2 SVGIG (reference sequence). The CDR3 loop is CAWTVGPNTEAFF. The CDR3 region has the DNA TGTGCCTGGACTGTGGGGCCCAACACTGAAGCTTTCTTT.

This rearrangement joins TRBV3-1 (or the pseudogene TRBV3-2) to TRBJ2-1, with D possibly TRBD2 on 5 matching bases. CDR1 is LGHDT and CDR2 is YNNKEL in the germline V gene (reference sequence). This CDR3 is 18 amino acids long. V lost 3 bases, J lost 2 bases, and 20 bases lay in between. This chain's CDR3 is CASSQSLGADHTYNEQFF. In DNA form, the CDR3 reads TGTGCCAGCAGCCAGTCTTTAGGAGCGGACCACACCTACAATGAGCAGTTCTTC.

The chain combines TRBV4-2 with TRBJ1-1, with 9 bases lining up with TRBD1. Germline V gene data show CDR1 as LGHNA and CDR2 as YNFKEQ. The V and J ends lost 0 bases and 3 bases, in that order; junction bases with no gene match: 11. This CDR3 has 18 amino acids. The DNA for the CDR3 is TGTGCCAGCAGCCAAGACCCAAACGGACAGGGGCGGGACACTGAAGCTTTCTTT. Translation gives CASSQDPNGQGRDTEAFF.

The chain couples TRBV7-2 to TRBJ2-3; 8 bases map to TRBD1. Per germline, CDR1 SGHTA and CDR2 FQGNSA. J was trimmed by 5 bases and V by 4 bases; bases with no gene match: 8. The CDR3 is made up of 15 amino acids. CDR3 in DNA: TGTGCCAGCAGCTCTTACCAGGGGGCAGGAGATACGCAGTATTTT. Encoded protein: CASSSYQGAGDTQYF.

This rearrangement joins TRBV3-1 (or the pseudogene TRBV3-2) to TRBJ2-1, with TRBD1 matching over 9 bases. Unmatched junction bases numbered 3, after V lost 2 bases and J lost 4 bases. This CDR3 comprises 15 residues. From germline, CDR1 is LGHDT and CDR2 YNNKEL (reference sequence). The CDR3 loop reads CASSQSGTGYNEQFF. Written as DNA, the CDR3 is TGTGCCAGCAGCCAATCGGGGACAGGGTACAATGAGCAGTTCTTC.

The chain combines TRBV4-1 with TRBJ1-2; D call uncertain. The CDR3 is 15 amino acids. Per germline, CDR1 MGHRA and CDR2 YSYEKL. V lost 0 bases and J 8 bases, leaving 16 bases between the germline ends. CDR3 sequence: CASSQEPNYESGYTF. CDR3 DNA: TGCGCCAGCAGCCAAGAACCCAACTATGAGTCGGGCTACACCTTC.

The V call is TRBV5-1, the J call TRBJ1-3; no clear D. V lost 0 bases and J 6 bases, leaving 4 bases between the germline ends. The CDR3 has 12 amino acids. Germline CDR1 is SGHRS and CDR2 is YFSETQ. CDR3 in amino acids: CASSLDLNTIYF. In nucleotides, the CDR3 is TGCGCCAGCAGCTTGGACTTAAACACCATATATTTT.

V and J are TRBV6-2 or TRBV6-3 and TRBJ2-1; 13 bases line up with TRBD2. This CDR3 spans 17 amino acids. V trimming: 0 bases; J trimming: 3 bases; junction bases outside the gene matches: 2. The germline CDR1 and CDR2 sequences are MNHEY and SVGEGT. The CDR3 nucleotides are TGTGCCAGCAGTTACTCCGGACTAGCGGGGGTCTACAATGAGCAGTTCTTC. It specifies CASSYSGLAGVYNEQFF.

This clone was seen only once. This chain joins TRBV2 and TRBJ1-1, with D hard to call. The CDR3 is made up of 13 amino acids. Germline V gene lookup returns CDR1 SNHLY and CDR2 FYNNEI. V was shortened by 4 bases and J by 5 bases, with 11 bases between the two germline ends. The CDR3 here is CASSANFVTEAFF. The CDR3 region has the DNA TGTGCCAGCAGTGCTAATTTCGTAACTGAAGCTTTCTTT.

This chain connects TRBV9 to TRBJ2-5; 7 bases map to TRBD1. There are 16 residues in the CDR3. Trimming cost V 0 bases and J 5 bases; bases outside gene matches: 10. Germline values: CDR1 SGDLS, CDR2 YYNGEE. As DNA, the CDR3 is TGTGCCAGCAGCGTAGGGGTGACAGGGAGACTGGAGACCCAGTACTTC. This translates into CASSVGVTGRLETQYF. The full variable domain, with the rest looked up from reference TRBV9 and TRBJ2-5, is DSGVTQTPKHLITATGQRVTLRCSPRSGDLSVYWYQQSLDQGLQFLIQYYNGEERAKGNILERFSAQQFPDLHSELNLSSLELGDSALYFCASSVGVTGRLETQYFGPGTRLLVL.

The CDR3 spells CASSQGTGNNYGYTF. CDR3 in DNA: TGCGCCAGCAGCCAAGGGACTGGGAATAACTATGGCTACACCTTC. This chain links TRBV4-1 with TRBJ1-2, with no clear D. The CDR3 is 15 amino acids. Germline CDR1 reads MGHRA; CDR2 reads YSYEKL. Trimming pared 1 base from V and 1 base from J, leaving 10 bases between.

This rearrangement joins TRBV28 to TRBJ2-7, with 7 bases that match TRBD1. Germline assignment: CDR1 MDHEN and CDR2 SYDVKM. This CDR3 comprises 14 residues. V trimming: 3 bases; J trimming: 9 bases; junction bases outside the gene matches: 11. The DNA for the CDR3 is TGTGCCAGCAGTTTGGCTACGACAGGGTTGGGGCAGTACTTC. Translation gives CASSLATTGLGQYF.

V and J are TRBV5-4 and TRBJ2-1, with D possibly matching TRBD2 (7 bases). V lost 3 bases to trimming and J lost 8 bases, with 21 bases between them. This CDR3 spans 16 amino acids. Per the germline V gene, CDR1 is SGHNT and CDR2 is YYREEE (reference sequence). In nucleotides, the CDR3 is TGTGCCAGCAGCTCCCCAGAAAGGGGGGGTTTGGATGAGCAGTTCTTC. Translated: CASSSPERGGLDEQFF.